One T cell receptor (beta chain) is described in this entry. TCRdb's table, derived via immunoSEQ multiplex PCR, lists solely in-frame clones and lacks some. The table shows 100,000 or so clones, with 81% occurring only once. The germline V gene encodes CDR1 MDHEN and CDR2 SYDVKM. CDR3 length: 14 residues. With V trimmed by 8 bases and J by 4 bases, 9 bases remained unmatched. These data originate in a study of blood T cell repertoires in COVID-19. The overall study: Both acute and convalescent COVID-19 samples were obtained from the United States, Italy and Spain.

The clonotype comes from a man aged 80 or over with acute or convalescent COVID-19. Sequences were obtained from peripheral blood. The chain uses TRBV28 and TRBJ1-2; TRBD1 matches 8 bases. The CDR3 DNA follows: TGTGCCAGCGCAACTCCGGGACAGGTCTATGGCTACACCTTC. Protein sequence: CASATPGQVYGYTF.